Below, 30 T cell receptor beta chains from the same sample are listed, as sequenced in a study of blood T cell repertoires in COVID-19 (dated by TCRdb to 2019 to 2021). The library was prepared using the immunoSEQ multiplex PCR assay. The table was pulled from immuneACCESS by TCRdb, which kept in-frame rearrangements only. Such tables lose some clones; where checked, under half of the loss comes from unresolved V genes, and the rest has no known cause. Within this sample are roughly 300,000 clones, with around 85% of them counted one time only. The top ten clonotypes cover around 7.2% of the sample. Material for sequencing was peripheral blood. All receptors come from a human donor in a cohort sampled during active COVID-19.

The rearrangement links TRBV24-1 to TRBJ1-2; D is undetermined. CDR1 and CDR2 from the germline V gene are KGHDR and SFDVKD. V shed 7 bases and J shed 7 bases, with 15 bases lying between them. CDR3 length: 13 residues. CDR3 sequence (DNA): TGTGCCACCAGCCCGGCAGAAGCGGGTGGCTACACCTTC. As protein: CATSPAEAGGYTF.

The chain combines TRBV5-1 with TRBJ2-1, with D possibly matching TRBD1 (7 bases). This CDR3 comprises 14 residues. Germline V gene lookup returns CDR1 SGHRS and CDR2 YFSETQ. Trimming took off 4 bases at V and 7 bases at J, with 15 bases between the two ends. The CDR3 sequence is CASSRSRGDNEQFF. CDR3 nucleotides: TGCGCCAGCAGCAGAAGCAGGGGGGATAATGAGCAGTTCTTC.

The V gene is TRBV15, the J gene TRBJ1-1; tentatively, D is TRBD1 (5 bases). Per the germline V gene, CDR1 is LNHNV and CDR2 is YYDKDF (reference sequence). The CDR3 is 15 residues long. V was clipped by 0 bases and J by 3 bases, with 11 bases between them. CDR3 DNA sequence: TGTGCCACCAGCAGAGATCGGGGGGGGGACACTGAAGCTTTCTTT. Translating it yields CATSRDRGGDTEAFF.

The chain uses TRBV6-1 and TRBJ1-2; 7 bases align to TRBD1. This CDR3 comprises 13 residues. Trimming at V came to 2 bases and at J to 8 bases, leaving 5 bases not matched to a gene. From germline, CDR1 is MNHNS and CDR2 SASEGT. The CDR3 reads CASSEKGARGYTF. In DNA, the CDR3 is TGTGCCAGCAGTGAAAAGGGGGCAAGGGGCTACACCTTC.

V and J are TRBV7-3 and TRBJ2-3; tentative D call: TRBD2 (6 bases). V was trimmed by 5 bases and J by 3 bases, leaving 15 bases between them. This CDR3 contains 15 residues. Germline assignment: CDR1 SGHTA and CDR2 FQGTGA. The CDR3 is CASSPVGGVTDTQYF. The CDR3 DNA follows: TGTGCCAGCAGCCCGGTAGGCGGGGTAACAGATACGCAGTATTTT.

This chain connects TRBV12-3 or TRBV12-4 to TRBJ2-7; TRBD1 aligns across 9 bases. CDR3 size: 13 residues. The junction had 3 bases not matched to a gene; V was cut back by 6 bases and J by 3 bases. CDR3 in amino acids: CASRGTGIYEQYF. The CDR3 DNA is TGTGCCAGCAGGGGGACAGGGATCTACGAGCAGTACTTC.

This chain connects TRBV27 to TRBJ2-7; D remains unclear. There are 13 residues in the CDR3. The germline V and J ends were trimmed by 3 bases and 7 bases, with 13 bases remaining between them. The germline V gene has CDR1 MNHEY and CDR2 SMNVEV (reference sequence). The CDR3 DNA follows: TGTGCCAGCAGTTTCCAAGACAATTGGGAGCAGTACTTC. Protein: CASSFQDNWEQYF.

The CDR3 here is CASSLRGIHGYTF. CDR3 DNA: TGTGCCAGCAGCTTACGGGGAATTCATGGCTACACCTTC. The rearrangement uses TRBV7-2 and TRBJ1-2, with unresolved D. Trimming took off 2 bases at V and 6 bases at J, with 10 bases between the two ends. Germline CDR1 reads SGHTA; CDR2 reads FQGNSA. CDR3 length: 13 residues.

The rearrangement joins TRBV10-3 to TRBJ1-1; 10 bases agree with TRBD1. Germline-derived CDR1 and CDR2 are ENHRY and SYGVKD. The J segment lost 1 base and the V segment lost 7 bases, leaving 3 bases of the junction unmatched. The CDR3 has 14 amino acids. The CDR3 sequence: CAIKWDRGNTEAFF. The DNA for the CDR3 is TGTGCCATCAAATGGGACAGGGGGAACACTGAAGCTTTCTTT.

The chain employs TRBV25-1 and TRBJ1-3; D ambiguous. The V gene's germline CDR1 is MGHDK and CDR2 SYGVNS. V lost 3 bases, J lost 0 bases, and 9 bases lay in between. This CDR3 spans 15 amino acids. The CDR3 DNA follows: TGTGCCAGCAGTGAGGCGAGGGACTCTGGAAACACCATATATTTT. This gives the protein CASSEARDSGNTIYF.

This chain connects TRBV6-5 to TRBJ2-2; weak D call: TRBD1 (6 bases). The V and J ends lost 10 bases and 2 bases respectively, with 14 bases between them. The CDR3 runs to 14 residues. Germline values: CDR1 MNHEY, CDR2 SVGAGI. The CDR3 here is CATRGQLNTGELFF. CDR3 nucleotides: TGTGCCACCAGGGGACAATTAAACACCGGGGAGCTGTTTTTT.

This rearrangement joins TRBV5-1 to TRBJ1-5; possibly TRBD1 for D (6 bases). The CDR3 is 15 amino acids. CDR1 is SGHRS, CDR2 YFSETQ, per germline. The V and J ends lost 4 bases and 4 bases respectively, with 15 bases between them. CDR3 DNA: TGCGCCAGCAGCCCCCGGGGGGGCTGGAATCAGCCCCAGCATTTT. This gives the protein CASSPRGGWNQPQHF.

The CDR3 loop is CASSFLKGIGEKLFF. The CDR3 DNA is TGTGCCAGCAGTTTTCTTAAGGGGATTGGGGAAAAACTGTTTTTT. The rearrangement links TRBV27 to TRBJ1-4, with a possible D match to TRBD1 (5 bases). The ends were cut back, 3 bases at V and 8 bases at J, with 16 bases in the middle. CDR1 and CDR2 (germline): MNHEY, SMNVEV (reference sequence). This CDR3 is built from 15 residues. Supplemented by reference TRBV27 and TRBJ1-4, the full variable domain reads EAQVTQNPRYLITVTGKKLTVTCSQNMNHEYMSWYRQDPGLGLRQIYYSMNVEVTDKGDVPEGYKVSRKEKRNFPLILESPSPNQTSLYFCASSFLKGIGEKLFFGSGTQLSVL.

This clone was recorded only once. This chain uses TRBV27 with TRBJ1-5, with a possible D match to TRBD1 (6 bases). CDR3 length: 16 residues. Germline CDR1 is MNHEY and CDR2 is SMNVEV (reference sequence). Trimming removed 0 bases from V and 7 bases from J, with 16 bases in between. The CDR3 region has the DNA TGTGCCAGCAGTTTATCGGGGACAAGAATCCACCAGCCCCAGCATTTT. Translating gives CASSLSGTRIHQPQHF.

The V gene is TRBV4-2, the J gene TRBJ2-7; D unclear. The CDR3 extends over 14 amino acids. Trimming pared 3 bases from V and 5 bases from J, leaving 14 bases between. Germline V gene sequence: CDR1 LGHNA, CDR2 YNFKEQ. The CDR3, as DNA: TGTGCCAGCAGCCATCTAAGTCTCGCGGACGAGCAGTACTTC. It encodes CASSHLSLADEQYF.

The V and J genes are TRBV6-5 and TRBJ1-2, with D unresolved. V was trimmed by 5 bases and J by 3 bases, leaving 7 bases between them. The CDR3 runs 12 residues. Germline-derived CDR1 and CDR2 are MNHEY and SVGAGI. The CDR3 bases are TGTGCCAGCAGTCCAACAGACTATGGCTACACCTTC. It codes for CASSPTDYGYTF.

The chain combines TRBV18 with TRBJ2-1; TRBD2 matches at 7 bases. Germline V lookup: CDR1 KGHSH, CDR2 LQKENI. The CDR3 runs 17 residues. Unmatched junction bases numbered 9, after V lost 2 bases and J lost 2 bases. CDR3 in DNA: TGTGCCAGCTCACCATCAAGAGGGGAGGGCACCTACAATGAGCAGTTCTTC. The encoded protein is CASSPSRGEGTYNEQFF. Drawing the rest from reference TRBV18 and TRBJ2-1, the complete variable domain is NAGVMQNPRHLVRRRGQEARLRCSPMKGHSHVYWYRQLPEEGLKFMVYLQKENIIDESGMPKERFSAEFPKEGPSILRIQQVVRGDSAAYFCASSPSRGEGTYNEQFFGPGTRLTVL.

The V and J genes are TRBV18 and TRBJ2-4; 8 nucleotides align to TRBD1. The CDR3 consists of 17 residues. With V trimmed by 0 bases and J by 0 bases, 4 bases remained unmatched. The V gene's germline CDR1 is KGHSH and CDR2 LQKENI. CDR3 sequence: CASSPPDRALAKNIQYF. For the CDR3, the DNA is TGTGCCAGCTCACCACCGGACAGGGCCCTAGCCAAAAACATTCAGTACTTC.

Regarding this clone: Different DNA sequences within this sample yield the same CDR3. The rearrangement uses TRBV19 and TRBJ2-7; the match to TRBD2 covers 11 bases. This CDR3 has 15 residues. CDR1 and CDR2 (germline): LNHDA, SQIVND (reference sequence). V gave up 4 bases and J gave up 2 bases; unmatched junction bases: 4. In DNA, the CDR3 is TGTGCCAGTAGTAGAACTAGCGGGGGTGCCTACGAGCAGTACTTC. This translates into CASSRTSGGAYEQYF.

A word on this clone: Additional DNA sequences in this sample encode the identical CDR3. The CDR3 spells CATSDSGTDTQYF. DNA for the CDR3: TGTGCCACCAGTGATTCCGGCACAGATACGCAGTATTTT. The gene calls are TRBV24-1 and TRBJ2-3; the D is unclear. Trimming pared 2 bases from V and 1 base from J, leaving 3 bases between. CDR1 KGHDR and CDR2 SFDVKD come from the germline V gene. The CDR3 is made up of 13 amino acids.

V usage is TRBV19 and J usage is TRBJ1-2, with D perhaps matching TRBD1 (5 bases). Germline V gene data show CDR1 as LNHDA and CDR2 as SQIVND (reference sequence). The CDR3 loop spans 14 amino acids. Trimming took 5 bases from V and 0 from J, leaving 10 bases between them. CDR3 nucleotides: TGTGCCAGTAGTCAGGGAACGACTAACTATGGCTACACCTTC. The encoded protein is CASSQGTTNYGYTF.

The chain is built from TRBV27 and TRBJ2-7, with a tentative D call TRBD2 (6 bases). Germline loops: CDR1 MNHEY, CDR2 SMNVEV (reference sequence). The V and J ends lost 6 bases and 7 bases respectively, with 16 bases between them. This CDR3 contains 13 residues. CDR3 amino acids: CASRRPLGGEQYF. The CDR3 DNA sequence: TGTGCCAGCAGACGACCCCTCGGGGGTGAGCAGTACTTC.

J is TRBJ2-1 and V is TRBV3-1 (or the pseudogene TRBV3-2); the D is unclear. The CDR3 contains 12 residues. The V and J ends lost 2 bases and 10 bases respectively, with 9 bases between them. The germline CDR1 and CDR2 sequences are LGHDT and YNNKEL (reference sequence). The DNA for the CDR3 is TGTGCCAGCAGCCAATTGACACGCGAGCAGTTCTTC. Amino acid sequence: CASSQLTREQFF.

The chain has TRBV2 and TRBJ2-3, with D tentatively TRBD2 (5 bases). The germline V and J ends were trimmed by 7 bases and 2 bases, with 10 bases remaining between them. Per germline, CDR1 SNHLY and CDR2 FYNNEI. This CDR3 region has 13 residues. The chain's CDR3 is CASMRVVTDTQYF. DNA of the CDR3: TGTGCCAGCATGAGGGTAGTCACAGATACGCAGTATTTT.

The gene calls are TRBV4-2 and TRBJ2-1, with 11 positions matching TRBD2. The germline V gene has CDR1 LGHNA and CDR2 YNFKEQ. This CDR3 contains 17 residues. The V segment lost 4 bases and the J segment 3 bases; nucleotides outside the gene matches: 8. The CDR3 DNA reads as TGTGCCAGCAGCCCATATAAGACTAGCGGGGACTACAATGAGCAGTTCTTC. Amino acids: CASSPYKTSGDYNEQFF.

The chain links TRBV9 to TRBJ2-2; no reliable D call. CDR1 SGDLS and CDR2 YYNGEE come from the germline V gene. This CDR3 has 12 residues. Trimming left V 4 bases short and J 8 bases short, with 9 bases between. The CDR3 nucleotides are TGTGCCAGCAGCCCCCCCCCGGGGGAGCTGTTTTTT. Amino acids: CASSPPPGELFF.

The chain recombines TRBV9 with TRBJ1-2; 7 positions agree with TRBD1. After removal of 4 bases from V and 6 bases from J, the junction contained 9 bases not matched to a gene. Germline V CDR1 and CDR2: SGDLS, YYNGEE. The CDR3 covers 14 residues. The CDR3 is CASSSSTGLNGYTF. CDR3 bases: TGTGCCAGCAGCTCTTCGACAGGGCTTAATGGCTACACCTTC.

V gene TRBV2 combines with J gene TRBJ2-2, with TRBD2 identical over 11 bases. Germline trimming cut 2 bases from V and 4 bases from J; bases unmatched to any gene: 12. The CDR3 runs to 19 residues. Germline V lookup: CDR1 SNHLY, CDR2 FYNNEI. The CDR3 here is CASSESFVAGGRSTGELFF. The DNA for the CDR3 is TGTGCCAGCAGTGAAAGCTTTGTAGCGGGGGGGCGCAGCACCGGGGAGCTGTTTTTT.

This chain uses TRBV7-3 with TRBJ1-5; TRBD1 aligns across 7 bases. The CDR3 contains 15 residues. In germline, CDR1 is SGHTA, CDR2 FQGTGA. V lost 5 bases and J lost 2; bases outside the gene matches: 6. CDR3 region: CASSITGEGNQPQHF. DNA of the CDR3: TGTGCCAGCAGCATCACAGGGGAAGGCAATCAGCCCCAGCATTTT.

The V gene is TRBV4-2, the J gene TRBJ2-3, with 9 bases matching TRBD2. Losses at the gene ends were 3 bases for V and 2 bases for J; bases not matched to a gene: 9. The CDR3 is 17 amino acids. Germline V gives CDR1 LGHNA, CDR2 YNFKEQ. The CDR3 here is CASSQVSSGATTDTQYF. CDR3 nucleotides: TGTGCCAGCAGCCAGGTTTCTAGCGGGGCCACCACAGATACGCAGTATTTT.